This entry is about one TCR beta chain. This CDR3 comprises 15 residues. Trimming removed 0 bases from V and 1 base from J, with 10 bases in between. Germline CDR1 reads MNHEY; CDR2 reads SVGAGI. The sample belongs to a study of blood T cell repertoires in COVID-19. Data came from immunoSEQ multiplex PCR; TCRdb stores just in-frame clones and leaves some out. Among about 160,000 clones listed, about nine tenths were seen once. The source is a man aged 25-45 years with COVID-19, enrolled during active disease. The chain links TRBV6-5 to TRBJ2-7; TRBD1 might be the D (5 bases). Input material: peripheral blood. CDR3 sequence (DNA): TGTGCCAGCAGTTACTCGAAAGGGGCATCCTACGAGCAGTACTTC. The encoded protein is CASSYSKGASYEQYF.